The clone carrying this T cell receptor (beta chain) appeared many times. What it recognizes is unknown. The sample is drawn from a study of T cells in Graves' hyperthyroidism and ophthalmopathy. Overall study findings and caveats: Before onset, by a median of around six months, the model predicted ophthalmopathy.

TCR beta CDR3 regions were amplified from RNA. The HTBI primer set served for first-round RT-PCR of the TCR CDR3. TCRdb independently ran MiXCR on the multiplex PCR reads; one entry per CDR3 protein. The sample records around 400,000 distinct CDR3 sequences, 20% to 30% being singletons. The CDR3 runs 15 residues. Per germline, CDR1 SGHVS and CDR2 FNYEAQ. V trimming: 5 bases; J trimming: 9 bases; junction bases outside the gene matches: 11. The V call is TRBV7-6, the J call TRBJ2-7; TRBD2 agrees at 12 bases. The sequencing sample was made of blood. This TCR was recovered from a man aged 50 to 59 with Graves' hyperthyroidism. CDR3 in DNA: TGTGCCAGCAGCCAGACGACTAGCGGGAGTAAGGTGCAGTACTTC. Amino acid sequence: CASSQTTSGSKVQYF. Full variable domain (rest looked up from reference TRBV7-6 and TRBJ2-7): GAGVSQSPRYKVTKRGQDVALRCDPISGHVSLYWYRQALGQGPEFLTYFNYEAQQDKSGLPNDRFSAERPEGSISTLTIQRTEQRDSAMYRCASSQTTSGSKVQYFGPGTRLTVT.